This T cell receptor (beta chain) was recorded in a study of regulatory T cells in long-lasting Graves disease. This clonotype has just a few counts. TCR beta libraries were built with iRepertoire HTBI primers and Arm-PCR of CDR3 regions. TCRdb re-analysed the multiplex PCR reads in MiXCR, keeping a single row per CDR3 protein. In the table there are about half a million distinct CDR3 sequences, around 12% of which are singletons. Time point described: newly diagnosed GD, antithyroid drugs for less than 3 months. RNA extracted from PBMCs served as the sequencing template. Germline CDR1 is SQVTM and CDR2 is ANQGSEA. CDR3 length equals 11 residues. V lost 5 bases, J lost 3 bases, and 8 bases lay in between. This same sample was also taken into another study, of T cells in Graves' hyperthyroidism and ophthalmopathy. According to that study: Stable Graves' hyperthyroidism denoted no ophthalmopathy progression over 18 months. In the blood, most expanded thyroid clonotypes above 0.001 appeared as well. Onset of ophthalmopathy came a median roughly 6.5 months after the model predicted it.

This chain connects TRBV29-1 to TRBJ2-7; possible D gene TRBD2, 5 bases. The receptor comes from a woman aged 25 to 39 with Graves disease. The source was peripheral blood mononuclear cells (PBMCs), collected at new diagnosis, from a patient treated with antithyroid drugs. This CDR3 reads CSVYEGYEQYF. In DNA, the CDR3 is TGCAGCGTTTATGAGGGCTACGAGCAGTACTTC.